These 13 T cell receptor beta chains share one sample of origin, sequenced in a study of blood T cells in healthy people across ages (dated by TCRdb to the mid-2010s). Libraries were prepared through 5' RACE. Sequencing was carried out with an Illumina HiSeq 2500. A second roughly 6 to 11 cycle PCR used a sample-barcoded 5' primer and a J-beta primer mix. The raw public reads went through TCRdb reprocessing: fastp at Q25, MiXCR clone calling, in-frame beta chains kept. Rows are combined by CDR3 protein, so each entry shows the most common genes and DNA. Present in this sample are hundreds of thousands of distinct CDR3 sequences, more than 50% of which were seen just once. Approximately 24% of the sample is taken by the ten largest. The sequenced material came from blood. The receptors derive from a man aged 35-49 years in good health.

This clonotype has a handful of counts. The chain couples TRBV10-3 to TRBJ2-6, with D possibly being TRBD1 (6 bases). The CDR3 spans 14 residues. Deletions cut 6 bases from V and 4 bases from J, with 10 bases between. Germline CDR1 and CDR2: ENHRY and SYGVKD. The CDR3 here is CAIRGGAGANVLTF. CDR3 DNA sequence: TGTGCCATCAGAGGGGGAGCCGGGGCCAACGTCCTGACTTTC.

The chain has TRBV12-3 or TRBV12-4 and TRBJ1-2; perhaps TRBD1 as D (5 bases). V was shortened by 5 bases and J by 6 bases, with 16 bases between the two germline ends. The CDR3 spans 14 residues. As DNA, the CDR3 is TGTGCCAGCAGTGTGCTTGGGACGGCTGATGGCTACACCTTC. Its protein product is CASSVLGTADGYTF.

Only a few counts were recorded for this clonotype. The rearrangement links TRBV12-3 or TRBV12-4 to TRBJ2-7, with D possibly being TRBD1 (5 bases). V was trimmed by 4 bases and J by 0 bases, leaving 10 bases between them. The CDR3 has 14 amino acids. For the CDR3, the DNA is TGTGCCAGCAGTTCTAGGGGAACCTCCTACGAGCAGTACTTC. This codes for CASSSRGTSYEQYF.

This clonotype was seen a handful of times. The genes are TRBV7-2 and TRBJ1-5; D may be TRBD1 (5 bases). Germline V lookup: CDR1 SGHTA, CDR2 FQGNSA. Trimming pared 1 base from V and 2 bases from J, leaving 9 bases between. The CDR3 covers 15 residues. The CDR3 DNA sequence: TGTGCCAGCAGCTTAGGTGGGGCCCGCAATCAGCCCCAGCATTTT. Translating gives CASSLGGARNQPQHF. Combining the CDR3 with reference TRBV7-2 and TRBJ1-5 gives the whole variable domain GAGVSQSPSNKVTEKGKDVELRCDPISGHTALYWYRQSLGQGLEFLIYFQGNSAPDKSGLPSDRFSAERTGGSVSTLTIQRTQQEDSAVYLCASSLGGARNQPQHFGDGTRLSIL.

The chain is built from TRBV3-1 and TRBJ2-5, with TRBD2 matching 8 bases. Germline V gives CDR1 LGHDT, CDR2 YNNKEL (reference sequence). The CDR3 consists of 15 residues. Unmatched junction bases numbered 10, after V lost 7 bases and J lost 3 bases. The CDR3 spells CASTLGLAVEETQYF. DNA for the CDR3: TGTGCCAGCACCCTAGGACTAGCAGTAGAAGAGACCCAGTACTTC.

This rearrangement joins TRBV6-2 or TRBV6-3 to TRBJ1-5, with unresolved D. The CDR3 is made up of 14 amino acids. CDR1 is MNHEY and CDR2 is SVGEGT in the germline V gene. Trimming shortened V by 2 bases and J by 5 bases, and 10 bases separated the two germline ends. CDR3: CASSYGDGDQPQHF. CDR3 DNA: TGTGCCAGCAGTTACGGCGACGGGGATCAGCCCCAGCATTTT.

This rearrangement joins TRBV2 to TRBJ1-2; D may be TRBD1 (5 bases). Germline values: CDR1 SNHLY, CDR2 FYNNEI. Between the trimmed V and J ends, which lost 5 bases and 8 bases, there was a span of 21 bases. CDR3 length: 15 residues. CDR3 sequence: CASSPQTGGGGGYTF. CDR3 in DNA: TGTGCCAGCAGTCCCCAAACCGGTGGGGGTGGCGGCTACACCTTC. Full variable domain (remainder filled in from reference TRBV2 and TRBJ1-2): EPEVTQTPSHQVTQMGQEVILRCVPISNHLYFYWYRQILGQKVEFLVSFYNNEISEKSEIFDDQFSVERPDGSNFTLKIRSTKLEDSAMYFCASSPQTGGGGGYTFGSGTRLTVV.

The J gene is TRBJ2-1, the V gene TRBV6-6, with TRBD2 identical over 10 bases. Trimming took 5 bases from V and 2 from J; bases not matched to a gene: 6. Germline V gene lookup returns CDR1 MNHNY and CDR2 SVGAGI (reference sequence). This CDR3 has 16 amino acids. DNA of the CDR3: TGTGCCAGCAGTCCGGGACTAGCGAGAACCTACAATGAGCAGTTCTTC. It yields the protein CASSPGLARTYNEQFF.

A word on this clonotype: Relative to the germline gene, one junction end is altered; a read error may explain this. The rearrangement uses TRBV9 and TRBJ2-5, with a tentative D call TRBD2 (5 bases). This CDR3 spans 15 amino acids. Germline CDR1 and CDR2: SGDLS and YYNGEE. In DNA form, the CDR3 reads TGTACCAGCAGCGGAAATCAGGAAACCCAAGAGACCCAGTACTTC. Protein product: CTSSGNQETQETQYF.

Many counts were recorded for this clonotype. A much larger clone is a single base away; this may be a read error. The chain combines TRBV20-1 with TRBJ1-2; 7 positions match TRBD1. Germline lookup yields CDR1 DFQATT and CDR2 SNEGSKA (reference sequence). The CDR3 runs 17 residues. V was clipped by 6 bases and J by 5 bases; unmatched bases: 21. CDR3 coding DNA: TGCAGTGCCGGGACCCAGGGGGATTGGAGCTTAGTATATGGCTACACCTTC. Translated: CSAGTQGDWSLVYGYTF.

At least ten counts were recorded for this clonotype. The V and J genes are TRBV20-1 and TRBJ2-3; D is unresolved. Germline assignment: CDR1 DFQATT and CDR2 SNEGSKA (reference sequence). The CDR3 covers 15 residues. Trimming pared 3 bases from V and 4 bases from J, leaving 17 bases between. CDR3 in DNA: TGCAGTGCTAGCATTTGGTCAGAGGTATCAGATACGCAGTATTTT. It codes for CSASIWSEVSDTQYF.

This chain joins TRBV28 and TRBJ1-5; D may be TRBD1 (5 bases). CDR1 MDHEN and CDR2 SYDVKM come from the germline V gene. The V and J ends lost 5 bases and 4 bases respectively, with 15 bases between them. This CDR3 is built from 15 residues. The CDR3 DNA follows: TGTGCCAGCAGTGTCCGCGGGACGGCTAATCAGCCCCAGCATTTT. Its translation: CASSVRGTANQPQHF.

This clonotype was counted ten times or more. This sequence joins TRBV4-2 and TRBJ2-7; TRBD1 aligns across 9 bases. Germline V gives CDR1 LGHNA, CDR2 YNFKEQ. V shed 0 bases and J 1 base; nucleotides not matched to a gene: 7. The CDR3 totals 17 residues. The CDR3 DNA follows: TGTGCCAGCAGCCAAGATAATAGGGGGACAGGGTCCTACGAGCAGTACTTC. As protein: CASSQDNRGTGSYEQYF.